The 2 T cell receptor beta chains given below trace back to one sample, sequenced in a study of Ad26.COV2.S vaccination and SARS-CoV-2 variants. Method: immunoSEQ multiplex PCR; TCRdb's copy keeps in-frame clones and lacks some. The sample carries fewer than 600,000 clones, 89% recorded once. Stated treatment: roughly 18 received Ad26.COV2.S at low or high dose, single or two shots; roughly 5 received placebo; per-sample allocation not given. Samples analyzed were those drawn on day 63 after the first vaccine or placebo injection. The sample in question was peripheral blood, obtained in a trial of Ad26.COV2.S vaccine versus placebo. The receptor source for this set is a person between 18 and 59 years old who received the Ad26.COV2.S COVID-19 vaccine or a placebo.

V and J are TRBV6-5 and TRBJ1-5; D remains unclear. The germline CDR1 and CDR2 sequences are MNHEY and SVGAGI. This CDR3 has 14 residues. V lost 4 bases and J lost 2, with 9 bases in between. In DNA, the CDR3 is TGTGCCAGCAGTTCCCTCGGCGGCAATCAGCCCCAGCATTTT. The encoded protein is CASSSLGGNQPQHF.

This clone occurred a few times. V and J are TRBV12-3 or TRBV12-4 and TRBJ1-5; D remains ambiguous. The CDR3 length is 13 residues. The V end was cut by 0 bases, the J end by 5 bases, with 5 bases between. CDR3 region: CASSLAQYQPQHF. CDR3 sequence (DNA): TGTGCCAGCAGTTTAGCTCAATATCAGCCCCAGCATTTT.